The rows below give T cell receptor beta chains drawn from one sample of a study of PD-L1 blockade in urothelial cancer. The repertoire was sequenced with immunoSEQ multiplex PCR; TCRdb's copy has only in-frame clones and lacks some. The sample yields 45,000 to 65,000 clones, 84% seen once. The sample in question was PBMCs, obtained around atezolizumab (anti-PD-L1) treatment. The receptors were gathered from a middle-aged man with urothelial cancer. Both conserved end residues are part of each CDR3. The D gene is left open where the match is weak. Not all rows give a size; the values are once, few, many and, for expanded clones, a class.

NA,TRBJ1-2,TRBV7-3,TRBD1,CASSKTGGRDYGYTF,TGTGCCAGCAGCAAAACAGGGGGCAGGGACTATGGCTACACCTTC
NA,TRBJ1-3,TRBV7-3,TRBD1,CASSLGDRGSGNTIYF,TGTGCCAGCAGCTTAGGGGACAGGGGCTCTGGAAACACCATATATTTT
NA,TRBJ1-1,TRBV19,NA,CASSRLLNRAQGNTEAFF,TGTGCCAGTAGCCGACTCCTTAACAGGGCGCAAGGAAACACTGAAGCTTTCTTT
NA,TRBJ1-5,TRBV2,NA,CASSVSVSNQPQHF,TGTGCCAGCAGTGTTTCCGTTAGCAATCAGCCCCAGCATTTT
NA,TRBJ2-7,TRBV18,NA,CASSPVTGSSYEQYF,TGTGCCAGCTCACCAGTCACAGGGAGCTCCTACGAGCAGTACTTC
NA,TRBJ1-2,TRBV7-8,NA,CASSLDLGPGYGYTF,TGTGCCAGCAGCTTAGATTTGGGGCCTGGCTATGGCTACACCTTC
NA,TRBJ2-3,TRBV10-1,NA,CASSESSGLRTDTQYF,TGCGCCAGCAGTGAGTCCTCGGGACTCCGCACAGATACGCAGTATTTT
NA,TRBJ1-1,TRBV18,NA,CASSPRTTWDTEAFF,TGTGCCAGCTCACCTCGGACAACTTGGGACACTGAAGCTTTCTTT
NA,TRBJ2-3,TRBV12-5,TRBD1,CASGPGTGATDTQYF,TGTGCTAGTGGTCCAGGGACAGGCGCAACAGATACGCAGTATTTT
NA,TRBJ2-7,TRBV7-6,TRBD1,CASSRTEDRDEQYF,TGTGCCAGCAGCCGCACTGAAGACAGGGACGAGCAGTACTTC
NA,TRBJ2-1,TRBV6-1,NA,CASSEERGNEQFF,TGTGCCAGCAGTGAAGAAAGGGGTAATGAGCAGTTCTTC
NA,TRBJ2-7,TRBV7-9,TRBD2,CASSLALADNYEQYF,TGTGCCAGCAGCTTGGCCCTAGCGGATAACTACGAGCAGTACTTC
many,TRBJ2-7,TRBV28,TRBD2,CASTAGGLKNEQYF,TGTGCCAGCACAGCGGGAGGTCTGAAAAACGAGCAGTACTTC
NA,TRBJ1-2,TRBV19,NA,CASSYVRGGGYTF,TGTGCCAGTAGCTACGTTCGGGGGGGCGGCTACACCTTC
NA,TRBJ2-5,TRBV19,TRBD2,CASRLAGVETQYF,TGTGCCAGCCGACTAGCGGGAGTGGAGACCCAGTACTTC
NA,TRBJ2-7,TRBV27,NA,CASTGIGSPSYEQYF,TGTGCCAGCACCGGAATCGGGAGCCCCTCCTACGAGCAGTACTTC
NA,TRBJ1-4,TRBV5-1,NA,CASSRRLAANEKLFF,TGCGCCAGCAGTCGGAGACTCGCTGCTAATGAAAAACTGTTTTTT
NA,TRBJ2-5,TRBV18,NA,CASSPLDKIGETQYF,TGTGCCAGCTCACCACTTGACAAGATTGGAGAGACCCAGTACTTC
few,TRBJ1-4,TRBV5-1,TRBD1,CASSLRTGGEKLFF,TGCGCCAGCAGCCTTAGGACAGGAGGTGAAAAACTGTTTTTT
NA,TRBJ2-3,TRBV29-1,NA,CSVLDRSVRATDTQYF,TGCAGCGTCCTAGACAGGTCGGTCCGCGCGACAGATACGCAGTATTTT
NA,TRBJ2-4,TRBV5-8,TRBD1,CASSPWGQGLAKNIQYF,TGTGCCAGCAGCCCATGGGGACAGGGACTAGCCAAAAACATTCAGTACTTC
NA,TRBJ2-5,TRBV15,NA,CATSRDRWGLRDSKKTQYF,TGTGCCACCAGCAGAGATCGTTGGGGGCTTAGGGATTCCAAGAAGACCCAGTACTTC
NA,TRBJ1-1,TRBV6-1,TRBD1,CASSRTGVMNTEAFF,TGTGCCAGCAGCCGAACAGGGGTCATGAACACTGAAGCTTTCTTT
NA,TRBJ2-3,TRBV18,TRBD1,CASSPLAPSGQGGDTQYF,TGTGCCAGCTCACCACTGGCCCCCTCGGGACAAGGGGGCGATACGCAGTATTTT
once,TRBJ1-1,TRBV18,NA,CASSLSPQSNTEAFF,TGTGCCAGCTCACTTTCCCCGCAGTCCAACACTGAAGCTTTCTTT
medium-sized,TRBJ2-7,TRBV4-1,NA,CASSPGLRGGYEQYF,TGCGCCAGCAGCCCAGGTTTGAGGGGAGGATACGAGCAGTACTTC
NA,TRBJ2-2,TRBV28,TRBD2,CASSLQAGGRGTGELFF,TGTGCCAGCAGTCTCCAGGCCGGCGGGAGGGGTACCGGGGAGCTGTTTTTT
once,TRBJ2-7,TRBV7-2,TRBD2,CASSFGTSGYEQYF,TGTGCCAGCAGCTTCGGGACTAGCGGCTACGAGCAGTACTTC
NA,TRBJ2-1,TRBV29-1,TRBD2,CSVRTSGNEQFF,TGCAGCGTTAGGACTAGCGGAAATGAGCAGTTCTTC
NA,TRBJ2-3,TRBV5-1,NA,CASSLAQGPPDTQYF,TGCGCCAGCAGCTTGGCCCAGGGTCCGCCGGATACGCAGTATTTT
NA,TRBJ2-3,TRBV12-5,TRBD2,CASRLALTDTQYF,TGTGCTAGCCGACTAGCGCTCACAGATACGCAGTATTTT
NA,TRBJ1-5,TRBV19,TRBD1,CASSQGGNQPQHF,TGTGCCAGTAGCCAGGGGGGAAATCAGCCCCAGCATTTT
few,TRBJ2-1,TRBV27,TRBD2,CASSSGTSGPDEQFF,TGTGCCAGCAGTTCCGGGACTAGCGGGCCCGATGAGCAGTTCTTC
NA,TRBJ1-2,TRBV28,NA,CASSGIPEANYGYTF,TGTGCCAGCAGCGGAATTCCGGAGGCTAACTATGGCTACACCTTC
once,TRBJ2-5,TRBV2,TRBD2,CASRIAGVETQYF,TGTGCCAGCAGGATAGCGGGAGTGGAGACCCAGTACTTC
NA,TRBJ2-3,TRBV11-3,TRBD2,CASSGGIDTQYF,TGTGCCAGCTCGGGAGGAATTGATACGCAGTATTTT
NA,TRBJ2-7,TRBV7-2,TRBD1,CASSLAGQGARRGIRQYF,TGTGCCAGCAGCTTAGCGGGACAGGGGGCGCGAAGGGGAATACGGCAGTACTTC
NA,TRBJ1-1,TRBV30,NA,CAWSVNPDYQGTEAFF,TGTGCCTGGAGTGTAAACCCCGACTACCAAGGCACTGAAGCTTTCTTT
NA,TRBJ2-2,TRBV4-3,NA,CASSPSLGVPGELFF,TGCGCCAGCAGCCCCAGTCTAGGAGTGCCCGGGGAGCTGTTTTTT
NA,TRBJ2-3,TRBV28,NA,CASSLSFSGEVPDTQYF,TGTGCCAGCAGTTTATCCTTTAGCGGAGAGGTCCCAGATACGCAGTATTTT
NA,TRBJ2-7,TRBV7-9,TRBD1,CASSLGTGSTDHEQYF,TGTGCCAGCAGCTTAGGGACAGGGTCCACTGACCACGAGCAGTACTTC
NA,TRBJ1-3,TRBV6-1,NA,CAIYRGSGNTIYF,TGTGCCATCTACCGGGGTTCTGGAAACACCATATATTTT
NA,TRBJ1-6,TRBV4-1,TRBD1,CASSQDQGGYNSPLHF,TGCGCCAGCAGCCAAGATCAGGGGGGCTATAATTCACCCCTCCACTTT
few,TRBJ2-1,TRBV5-5,TRBD1,CASHRQGASYNEQFF,TGTGCCAGCCATAGACAGGGGGCTTCTTACAATGAGCAGTTCTTC
NA,TRBJ2-3,TRBV5-6,TRBD2,CASSFTTSGSTDTQYF,TGTGCCAGCAGCTTCACTACTAGCGGGAGTACAGATACGCAGTATTTT
NA,TRBJ1-3,TRBV11-2,NA,CASSFGRGRSGNTIYF,TGTGCCAGCAGCTTTGGGAGGGGCCGCTCTGGAAACACCATATATTTT
NA,TRBJ1-1,TRBV18,NA,CASSQGQQNTEAFF,TGTGCCAGCTCACAAGGACAACAGAACACTGAAGCTTTCTTT
NA,TRBJ2-7,TRBV7-9,TRBD1,CASSRGQGRVDEQYF,TGTGCCAGCAGCCGTGGACAGGGCAGGGTAGACGAGCAGTACTTC
NA,TRBJ2-5,TRBV5-5,NA,CASSHRPSQETQYF,TGTGCCAGCAGCCACAGGCCGAGCCAAGAGACCCAGTACTTC
NA,TRBJ1-3,TRBV18,NA,CASSPLGASGNTIYF,TGTGCCAGCTCACCACTGGGGGCTTCTGGAAACACCATATATTTT
NA,TRBJ1-4,TRBV4-1,NA,CASSQGKLGANEKLFF,TGCGCCAGCAGCCAAGGAAAGTTAGGGGCTAATGAAAAACTGTTTTTT
NA,TRBJ2-3,TRBV30,NA,CAWSNSDRQYF,TGTGCCTGGAGTAATAGTGATAGGCAGTATTTT
NA,TRBJ2-7,TRBV28,TRBD1,CASSLFGMDRGKDEQYF,TGTGCCAGCAGTTTATTCGGGATGGACAGGGGGAAGGACGAGCAGTACTTC